This TCR beta chain emerged from a study of blood T cell repertoires in COVID-19. In the study overall: Sites across the United States, Italy and Spain contributed samples from acute and convalescent COVID-19. Nucleic acid was either cDNA or gDNA, and it came from T cells, B-cell-depleted T cells, or PBMCs.

CDR1 and CDR2 (germline): SGHTA, FQGTGA. With 6 bases clipped from V and 1 base from J, the junction kept 7 bases outside the gene matches. The CDR3 has 15 amino acids. Per the original data handling: Amplified reference gene primers provided the basis for estimating nucleated cell counts. Generated by immunoSEQ multiplex PCR, the TCRdb table keeps only in-frame clones and is missing some. The V and J calls and the clone size are those of that table, but D and trimming were determined from the DNA. The sample consists of about 220,000 clones, around 81% of them appearing once. The sample taken for sequencing was peripheral blood. V is TRBV7-3 and J is TRBJ2-7; TRBD1 matches 9 bases. The sequence came from a woman aged 25 to 45 who had recovered from COVID-19. The CDR3 nucleotides are TGTGCCAGCAGTGCTACAGGGGGCGATTCCTACGAGCAGTACTTC. It is translated as CASSATGGDSYEQYF.